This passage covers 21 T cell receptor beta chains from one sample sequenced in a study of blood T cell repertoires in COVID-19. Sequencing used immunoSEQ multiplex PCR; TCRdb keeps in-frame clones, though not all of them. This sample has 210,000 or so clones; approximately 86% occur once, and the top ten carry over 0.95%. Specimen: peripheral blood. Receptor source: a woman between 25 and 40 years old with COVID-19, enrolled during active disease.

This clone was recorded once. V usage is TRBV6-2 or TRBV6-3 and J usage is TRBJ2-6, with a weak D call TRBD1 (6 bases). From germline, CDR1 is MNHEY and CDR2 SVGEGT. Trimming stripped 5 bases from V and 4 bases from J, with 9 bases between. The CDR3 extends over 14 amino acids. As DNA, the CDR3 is TGTGCCAGCAGTACAGGGTCCGGGGCCAACGTCCTGACTTTC. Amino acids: CASSTGSGANVLTF.

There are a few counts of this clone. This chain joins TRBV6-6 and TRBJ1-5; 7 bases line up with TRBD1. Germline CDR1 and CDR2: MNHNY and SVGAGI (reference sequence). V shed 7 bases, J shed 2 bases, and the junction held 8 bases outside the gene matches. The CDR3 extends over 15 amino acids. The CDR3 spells CASKKEGAGNQPQHF. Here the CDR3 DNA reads TGTGCCAGCAAAAAAGAGGGGGCAGGCAATCAGCCCCAGCATTTT.

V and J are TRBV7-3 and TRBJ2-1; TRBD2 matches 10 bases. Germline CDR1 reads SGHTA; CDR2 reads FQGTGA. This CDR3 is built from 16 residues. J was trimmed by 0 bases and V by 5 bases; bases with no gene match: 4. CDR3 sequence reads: CASSIQRGGSYNEQFF. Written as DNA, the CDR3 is TGTGCCAGCAGCATACAGCGGGGGGGCTCCTACAATGAGCAGTTCTTC.

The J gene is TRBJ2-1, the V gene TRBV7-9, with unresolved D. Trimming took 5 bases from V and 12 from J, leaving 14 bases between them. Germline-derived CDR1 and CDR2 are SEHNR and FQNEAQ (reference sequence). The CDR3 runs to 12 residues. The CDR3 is CASSTPRQAQFF. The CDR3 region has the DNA TGTGCCAGCAGCACCCCCCGCCAGGCGCAGTTCTTC.

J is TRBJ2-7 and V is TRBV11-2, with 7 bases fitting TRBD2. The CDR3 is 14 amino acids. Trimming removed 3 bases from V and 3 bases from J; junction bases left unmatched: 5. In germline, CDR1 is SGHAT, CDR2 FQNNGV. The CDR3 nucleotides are TGTGCCAGCAGCTTTTTAGCTAGCGGCTACGAGCAGTACTTC. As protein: CASSFLASGYEQYF.

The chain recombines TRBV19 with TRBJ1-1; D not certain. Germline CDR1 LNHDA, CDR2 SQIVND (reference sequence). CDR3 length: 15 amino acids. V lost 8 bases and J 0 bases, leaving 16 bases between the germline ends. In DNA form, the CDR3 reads TGTGCCAGTCGTGGAGGGTTGGGTATGAACACTGAAGCTTTCTTT. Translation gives CASRGGLGMNTEAFF.

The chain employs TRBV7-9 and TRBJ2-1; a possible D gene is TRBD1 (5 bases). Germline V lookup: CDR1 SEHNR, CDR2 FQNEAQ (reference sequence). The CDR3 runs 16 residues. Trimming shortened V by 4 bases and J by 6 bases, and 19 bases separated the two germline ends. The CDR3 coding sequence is TGTGCCAGCAGCTCAGACAGCGCCGGACGGTTCAATGAGCAGTTCTTC. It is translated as CASSSDSAGRFNEQFF.

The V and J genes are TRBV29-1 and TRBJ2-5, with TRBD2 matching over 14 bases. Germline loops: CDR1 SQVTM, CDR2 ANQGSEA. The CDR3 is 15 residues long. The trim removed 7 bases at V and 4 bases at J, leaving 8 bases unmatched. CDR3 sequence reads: CSGEGLAGASETQYF. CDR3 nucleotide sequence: TGCAGCGGGGAGGGACTAGCGGGAGCTTCAGAGACCCAGTACTTC.

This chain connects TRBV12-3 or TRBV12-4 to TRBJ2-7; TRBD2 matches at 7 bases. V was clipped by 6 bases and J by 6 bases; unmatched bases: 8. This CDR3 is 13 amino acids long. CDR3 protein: CASRGLNSLEQYF. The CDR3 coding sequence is TGTGCCAGCAGGGGACTAAACAGTCTCGAGCAGTACTTC.

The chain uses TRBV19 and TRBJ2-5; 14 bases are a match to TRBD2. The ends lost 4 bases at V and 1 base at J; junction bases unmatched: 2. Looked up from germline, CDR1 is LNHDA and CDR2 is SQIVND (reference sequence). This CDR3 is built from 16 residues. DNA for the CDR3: TGTGCCAGTAGTACGGGACTAGCGGGGGCCCAAGAGACCCAGTACTTC. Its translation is CASSTGLAGAQETQYF.

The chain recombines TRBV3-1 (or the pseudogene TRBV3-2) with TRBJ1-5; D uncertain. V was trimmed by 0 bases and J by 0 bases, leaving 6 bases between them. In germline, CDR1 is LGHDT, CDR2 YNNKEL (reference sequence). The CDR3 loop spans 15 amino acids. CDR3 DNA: TGTGCCAGCAGCCAAGAAGGCGGTAGCAATCAGCCCCAGCATTTT. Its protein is CASSQEGGSNQPQHF.

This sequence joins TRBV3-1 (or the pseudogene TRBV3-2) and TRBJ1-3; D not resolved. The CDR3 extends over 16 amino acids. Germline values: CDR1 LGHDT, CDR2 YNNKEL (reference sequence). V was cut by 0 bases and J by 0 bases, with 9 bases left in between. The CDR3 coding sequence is TGTGCCAGCAGCCAAGATCCGTCGTACTCTGGAAACACCATATATTTT. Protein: CASSQDPSYSGNTIYF.

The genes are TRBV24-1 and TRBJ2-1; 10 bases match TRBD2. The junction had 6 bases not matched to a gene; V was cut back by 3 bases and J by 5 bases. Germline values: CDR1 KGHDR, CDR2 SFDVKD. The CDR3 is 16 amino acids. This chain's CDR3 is CATSDLSGGQNNEQFF. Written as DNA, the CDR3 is TGTGCCACCAGTGATCTTAGCGGGGGGCAAAACAATGAGCAGTTCTTC.

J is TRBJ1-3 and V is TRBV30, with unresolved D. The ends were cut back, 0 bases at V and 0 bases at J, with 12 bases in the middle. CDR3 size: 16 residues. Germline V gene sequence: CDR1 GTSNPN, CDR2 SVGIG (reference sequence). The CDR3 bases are TGTGCCTGGAGTGTACGAGGCAGAAGCTCTGGAAACACCATATATTTT. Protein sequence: CAWSVRGRSSGNTIYF.

CDR3 DNA sequence: TGTGCCAGCAGCAACTCGGGTTGGACAGATACGCAGTATTTT. The encoded protein is CASSNSGWTDTQYF. The chain recombines TRBV6-5 with TRBJ2-3; D unclear. The CDR3 loop spans 14 amino acids. V gave up 6 bases and J gave up 3 bases, with 13 bases separating them. Germline values: CDR1 MNHEY, CDR2 SVGAGI.

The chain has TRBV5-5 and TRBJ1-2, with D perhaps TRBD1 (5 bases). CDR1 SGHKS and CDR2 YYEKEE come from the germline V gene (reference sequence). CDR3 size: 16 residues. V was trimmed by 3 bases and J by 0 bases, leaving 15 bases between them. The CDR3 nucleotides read TGTGCCAGCAGCTCATATAGACTGACAGCTAACTATGGCTACACCTTC. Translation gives CASSSYRLTANYGYTF.

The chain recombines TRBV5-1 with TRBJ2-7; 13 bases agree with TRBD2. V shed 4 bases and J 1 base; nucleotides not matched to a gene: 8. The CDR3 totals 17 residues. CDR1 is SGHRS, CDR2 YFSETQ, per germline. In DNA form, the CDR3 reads TGCGCCAGCAGCCCGAATAGGGGACTAGCGGGGTCCTACGAGCAGTACTTC. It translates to CASSPNRGLAGSYEQYF.

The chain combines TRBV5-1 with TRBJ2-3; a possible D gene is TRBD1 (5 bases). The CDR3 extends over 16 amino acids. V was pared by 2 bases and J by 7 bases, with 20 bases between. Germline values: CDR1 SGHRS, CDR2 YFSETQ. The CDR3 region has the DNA TGCGCCAGCAGCTTCGGACACGACCCCATGGCTTATACGCAGTATTTT. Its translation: CASSFGHDPMAYTQYF.

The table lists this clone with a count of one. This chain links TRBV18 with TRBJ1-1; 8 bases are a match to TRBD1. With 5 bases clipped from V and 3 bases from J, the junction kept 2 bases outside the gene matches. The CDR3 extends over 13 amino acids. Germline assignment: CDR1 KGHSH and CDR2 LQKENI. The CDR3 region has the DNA TGTGCCAGCTCAGCGGACAGGGACACTGAAGCTTTCTTT. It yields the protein CASSADRDTEAFF.

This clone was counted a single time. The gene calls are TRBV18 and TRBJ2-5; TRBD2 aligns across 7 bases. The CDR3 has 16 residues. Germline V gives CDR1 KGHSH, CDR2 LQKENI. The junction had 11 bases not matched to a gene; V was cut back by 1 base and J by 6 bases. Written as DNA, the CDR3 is TGTGCCAGCTCACCACGCTCGCGGGAGCCGCCCCAGACCCAGTACTTC. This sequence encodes CASSPRSREPPQTQYF.

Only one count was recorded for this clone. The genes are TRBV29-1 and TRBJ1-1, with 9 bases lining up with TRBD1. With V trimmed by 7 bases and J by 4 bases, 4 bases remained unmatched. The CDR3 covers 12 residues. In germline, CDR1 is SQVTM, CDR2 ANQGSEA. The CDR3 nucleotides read TGCAGCGGGGACAGGGTGCTCACTGAAGCTTTCTTT. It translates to CSGDRVLTEAFF.